The 27 T cell receptor beta chains listed next were all sequenced from one sample in a study of spatial heterogeneity in lung cancer. No antigens are known for them. In TCRdb, the 5' RACE reads were re-called with MiXCR into one record per CDR3 protein. The sample gives fewer than 15,000 distinct CDR3 sequences, 5% to 6% of which show up once; around 10% is in the top ten. Time point indicated: sample taken at primary tumor resection. Study-wide results and caveats: Counts that tracked tumor mutation counts were those of expanded intratumoral alpha and beta TCRs.

Specimen: lung tumor tissue, collected at surgery. The receptors come from a female donor with early-stage non-small cell lung cancer.

This clonotype was seen repeatedly, ten times or more. V gene TRBV12-3 or TRBV12-4 combines with J gene TRBJ2-7, with D uncertain. V gave up 3 bases and J gave up 8 bases, with 14 bases separating them. The CDR3 has 13 amino acids. Here the CDR3 reads CASSFGDHDKQYF. The CDR3 DNA sequence: TGTGCCAGCAGTTTTGGCGACCACGACAAGCAGTACTTC.

This clonotype was observed many times. This chain connects TRBV6-2 or TRBV6-3 to TRBJ2-7; D call uncertain. Trimming pared 7 bases from V and 4 bases from J, leaving 8 bases between. Germline assignment: CDR1 MNHEY and CDR2 SVGEGT. This CDR3 region has 11 residues. CDR3 bases: TGTGCCAGCATGAGCCTTTACGAGCAGTACTTC. Translating it yields CASMSLYEQYF.

At least ten counts were recorded for this clonotype. This chain joins TRBV7-9 and TRBJ1-2, with D possibly being TRBD1 (6 bases). There are 15 residues in the CDR3. The V gene lost 4 bases and the J gene lost 1 base, with 13 bases spanning the gap. CDR1 is SEHNR and CDR2 is FQNEAQ in the germline V gene (reference sequence). The CDR3 spells CASSSTRQDNYGYTF. The CDR3, as DNA: TGTGCCAGCAGCTCGACCCGACAGGATAACTATGGCTACACCTTC.

In its sample, this clonotype was seen many times. The chain recombines TRBV7-9 with TRBJ1-1; possible D gene TRBD1, 5 bases. The length of the CDR3 is 16 residues. V was cut by 6 bases and J by 5 bases, with 22 bases left in between. CDR1 is SEHNR, CDR2 FQNEAQ, per germline (reference sequence). The CDR3 DNA reads TGTGCCAGCAGTCCTCCCAAGGGCAGCTGGGGGACTGAAGCTTTCTTT. It encodes CASSPPKGSWGTEAFF.

This clonotype was counted ten times or more. V gene TRBV29-1 combines with J gene TRBJ1-5, with D perhaps TRBD1 (5 bases). The CDR3 is 14 residues long. Germline assignment: CDR1 SQVTM and CDR2 ANQGSEA. Trimming took 4 bases from V and 0 from J, leaving 10 bases between them. The CDR3 nucleotides read TGCAGCGTTGCTGACAGATATAGCAATCAGCCCCAGCATTTT. It encodes CSVADRYSNQPQHF.

The table lists this clonotype with many counts. The rearrangement links TRBV6-1 to TRBJ1-1; no clear D gene. The CDR3 spans 15 residues. CDR1 is MNHNS, CDR2 SASEGT, per germline. Trimming shortened V by 3 bases and J by 1 base, and 12 bases separated the two germline ends. CDR3 nucleotides: TGTGCCAGCAGTGAGTTCGGCAGCAGGAACACTGAAGCTTTCTTT. Its translation: CASSEFGSRNTEAFF.

This clonotype came up many times. The chain uses TRBV6-6 and TRBJ1-5, with unresolved D. V dropped 6 bases and J dropped 3 bases, with 12 bases sitting between them. The CDR3 is 14 residues long. CDR1 is MNHNY and CDR2 is SVGAGI in the germline V gene (reference sequence). CDR3: CASRETLFNQPQHF. CDR3 in DNA: TGTGCCAGCAGAGAGACTCTTTTCAATCAGCCCCAGCATTTT.

This clonotype has ten or more counts. The chain couples TRBV11-2 to TRBJ2-7; D possibly corresponds to TRBD2 (6 bases). The V gene's germline CDR1 is SGHAT and CDR2 FQNNGV. The V gene lost 5 bases and the J gene lost 3 bases, with 11 bases spanning the gap. The CDR3 covers 13 residues. CDR3 loop: CASSPGLDYEQYF. The CDR3 coding sequence is TGTGCCAGCAGCCCGGGACTTGACTACGAGCAGTACTTC.

Ten or more counts support this clonotype. CDR3 sequence reads: CASSKWTGGGYSPLHF. DNA of the CDR3: TGTGCCAGCAGCAAATGGACAGGGGGCGGGTATTCACCCCTCCACTTT. The chain is built from TRBV7-2 and TRBJ1-6; 11 nucleotides match TRBD1. Germline trimming cut 5 bases from V and 8 bases from J; bases unmatched to any gene: 8. This CDR3 has 16 amino acids. CDR1 is SGHTA, CDR2 FQGNSA, per germline.

At least ten counts were recorded for this clonotype. J is TRBJ1-2 and V is TRBV11-2, with no clear D. The CDR3 is made up of 13 amino acids. Deletions cut 1 base from V and 4 bases from J, with 7 bases between. CDR1 and CDR2 from the germline V gene are SGHAT and FQNNGV. DNA of the CDR3: TGTGCCAGCAGCTTAGGCTTTCTCTATGGCTACACCTTC. Its translation is CASSLGFLYGYTF.

This clonotype is medium-sized in the sample. The chain is built from TRBV29-1 and TRBJ2-3, with unresolved D. Germline lookup yields CDR1 SQVTM and CDR2 ANQGSEA. The CDR3 totals 13 residues. Trimming stripped 5 bases from V and 0 bases from J, with 9 bases between. The CDR3 nucleotides read TGCAGCGTTAGCCTACCGAGCACAGATACGCAGTATTTT. Translation: CSVSLPSTDTQYF.

As to this clonotype: A clone one base away is much larger, so this may be a read error. The rearrangement links TRBV7-2 to TRBJ1-2; a possible D gene is TRBD1 (5 bases). Germline V gene data show CDR1 as SGHTA and CDR2 as FQGNSA. Deletions cut 5 bases from V and 9 bases from J, with 19 bases between. The CDR3 has 14 amino acids. CDR3 region: CASSPDPTVQRYTF. CDR3 sequence (DNA): TGTGCCAGCAGCCCTGACCCGACAGTTCAACGCTACACCTTC.

This clonotype was counted at least ten times. This chain connects TRBV20-1 to TRBJ1-3; D remains ambiguous. The V and J ends lost 6 bases and 6 bases respectively, with 9 bases between them. Germline loops: CDR1 DFQATT, CDR2 SNEGSKA (reference sequence). The CDR3 is 11 amino acids. CDR3 DNA: TGCAGTGCCCCCCGGCAAAACACCATATATTTT. Protein product: CSAPRQNTIYF.

The chain is built from TRBV28 and TRBJ2-3; perhaps TRBD2 as D (5 bases). This CDR3 is built from 16 residues. Germline loops: CDR1 MDHEN, CDR2 SYDVKM. V was shortened by 2 bases and J by 0 bases, with 12 bases between the two germline ends. The DNA of the CDR3 is TGTGCCAGCAGTTTAGCCGGCGACTACAGCACAGATACGCAGTATTTT. Translating it yields CASSLAGDYSTDTQYF.

There are many counts of this clonotype. This chain connects TRBV14 to TRBJ2-7; D gene unclear. The CDR3 is 14 residues long. The germline gives CDR1 SGHDN, CDR2 FVKESK. The ends were cut back, 0 bases at V and 2 bases at J, with 8 bases in the middle. CDR3 region: CASSQELSPYEQYF. DNA for the CDR3: TGTGCCAGCAGCCAAGAACTCAGCCCCTACGAGCAGTACTTC.

In its sample, this clonotype was seen many times. This chain joins TRBV12-3 or TRBV12-4 and TRBJ1-1; D is ambiguous. The ends were cut back, 8 bases at V and 0 bases at J, with 7 bases in the middle. The CDR3 runs 12 residues. CDR3 region: CASSRVNTEAFF. CDR3 sequence (DNA): TGTGCCAGCTCGAGGGTGAACACTGAAGCTTTCTTT.

This clonotype was detected many times. The rearrangement links TRBV27 to TRBJ2-1; D may match TRBD1 or TRBD2 (6 bases each). The CDR3 runs 13 residues. Looked up from germline, CDR1 is MNHEY and CDR2 is SMNVEV (reference sequence). The V gene lost 5 bases and the J gene lost 8 bases, with 13 bases spanning the gap. The CDR3 loop is CASSRRGAYEQFF. Written as DNA, the CDR3 is TGTGCCAGCAGTAGAAGGGGGGCCTATGAGCAGTTCTTC.

This clonotype was recorded at least ten times. The chain carries TRBV2 and TRBJ1-1; D not resolved. Germline loops: CDR1 SNHLY, CDR2 FYNNEI. V lost 1 base and J lost 5, with 5 bases in between. CDR3 length: 12 amino acids. CDR3 in amino acids: CASSEGPTEAFF. CDR3 bases: TGTGCCAGCAGTGAAGGGCCTACTGAAGCTTTCTTT.

Judged by abundance, this clonotype is medium-sized. This rearrangement joins TRBV5-1 to TRBJ1-6, with TRBD1 identical over 7 bases. Germline loops: CDR1 SGHRS, CDR2 YFSETQ. J lost 9 bases, V lost 4 bases, and 7 bases had no gene match. The CDR3 runs to 14 residues. In DNA, the CDR3 is TGCGCCAGCAGCCCGCAGGGGGAGAGTTCACCCCTCCACTTT. Translated: CASSPQGESSPLHF.

This clonotype was detected ten times or more. The chain is built from TRBV5-5 and TRBJ1-1; a possible D gene is TRBD1 (6 bases). The CDR3 runs 14 residues. Germline CDR1 is SGHKS and CDR2 is YYEKEE (reference sequence). Trimming left V 3 bases short and J 2 bases short, with 11 bases between. The CDR3: CASSWGQINTEAFF. In DNA, the CDR3 is TGTGCCAGCAGCTGGGGACAAATAAACACTGAAGCTTTCTTT.

This clonotype showed up many times. The chain combines TRBV7-9 with TRBJ2-7; D is possibly TRBD1 or TRBD2 (5 bases each). Between the trimmed V and J ends, which lost 1 base and 6 bases, there was a span of 13 bases. CDR1 SEHNR and CDR2 FQNEAQ come from the germline V gene (reference sequence). There are 14 residues in the CDR3. The CDR3 sequence is CASSLEVPGTEQYF. The CDR3, as DNA: TGTGCCAGCAGCTTAGAGGTGCCGGGGACCGAGCAGTACTTC.

This clonotype was found many times. The rearrangement uses TRBV7-9 and TRBJ2-3; D unresolved. The ends were cut back, 4 bases at V and 5 bases at J, with 4 bases in the middle. The germline gives CDR1 SEHNR, CDR2 FQNEAQ (reference sequence). The CDR3 is made up of 11 amino acids. The CDR3 DNA reads as TGTGCCAGCAGCTCCAGAGATACGCAGTATTTT. Its protein product is CASSSRDTQYF. Using reference TRBV7-9 and TRBJ2-3 for the parts outside the CDR3, the full variable domain is DTGVSQNPRHKITKRGQNVTFRCDPISEHNRLYWYRQTLGQGPEFLTYFQNEAQLEKSRLLSDRFSAERPKGSFSTLEIQRTEQGDSAMYLCASSSRDTQYFGPGTRLTVL.

This clonotype was seen ten or more times. CDR3 residues: CSARGRDRGGGYEQYF. DNA of the CDR3: TGCAGTGCTAGAGGACGGGACAGGGGCGGAGGCTACGAGCAGTACTTC. The J gene is TRBJ2-7, the V gene TRBV20-1; the match to TRBD1 covers 10 bases. The germline V gene has CDR1 DFQATT and CDR2 SNEGSKA (reference sequence). The CDR3 totals 16 residues. J was trimmed by 3 bases and V by 1 base; bases with no gene match: 9.

In its sample, this clonotype was seen many times. V is TRBV3-1 and J is TRBJ2-1; D is perhaps TRBD1 (6 bases). The CDR3 spans 14 residues. V was pared by 6 bases and J by 6 bases, with 15 bases between. Germline CDR1 reads LGHDT; CDR2 reads YNNKEL (reference sequence). CDR3 residues: CASSPTGRGNEQFF. The CDR3, as DNA: TGTGCCAGCAGTCCTACAGGGCGAGGCAATGAGCAGTTCTTC.

By proportion, this clonotype is medium-sized. This sequence joins TRBV5-1 and TRBJ1-5; 7 nucleotides match TRBD1. The junction had 6 bases not matched to a gene; V was cut back by 1 base and J by 5 bases. The CDR3 runs 15 residues. Germline V gene sequence: CDR1 SGHRS, CDR2 YFSETQ. CDR3 amino acids: CASSLFGDRDQPQHF. The CDR3 DNA is TGCGCCAGCAGCTTGTTTGGGGACAGAGATCAGCCCCAGCATTTT. The variable domain in full, with the rest retrieved from reference TRBV5-1 and TRBJ1-5, is KAGVTQTPRYLIKTRGQQVTLSCSPISGHRSVSWYQQTPGQGLQFLFEYFSETQRNKGNFPGRFSGRQFSNSRSEMNVSTLELGDSALYLCASSLFGDRDQPQHFGDGTRLSIL.

In its sample, this clonotype was seen many times. The V gene is TRBV5-1, the J gene TRBJ2-3; the match to TRBD2 covers 10 bases. Trimming took 0 bases from V and 1 from J; bases not matched to a gene: 2. CDR3 length: 16 amino acids. CDR1 and CDR2 from the germline V gene are SGHRS and YFSETQ. The CDR3 loop is CASSLDGTSGTDTQYF. DNA for the CDR3: TGCGCCAGCAGCTTGGACGGGACTAGCGGCACAGATACGCAGTATTTT.

This clonotype showed up many times. The chain recombines TRBV28 with TRBJ2-7; 8 bases agree with TRBD1. With 7 bases clipped from V and 7 bases from J, the junction kept 12 bases outside the gene matches. The germline V gene encodes CDR1 MDHEN and CDR2 SYDVKM. CDR3 length equals 14 residues. Written as DNA, the CDR3 is TGTGCCAGCACTCCAAGGACAGGGATCGGGGAGCAGTACTTC. Translating gives CASTPRTGIGEQYF.